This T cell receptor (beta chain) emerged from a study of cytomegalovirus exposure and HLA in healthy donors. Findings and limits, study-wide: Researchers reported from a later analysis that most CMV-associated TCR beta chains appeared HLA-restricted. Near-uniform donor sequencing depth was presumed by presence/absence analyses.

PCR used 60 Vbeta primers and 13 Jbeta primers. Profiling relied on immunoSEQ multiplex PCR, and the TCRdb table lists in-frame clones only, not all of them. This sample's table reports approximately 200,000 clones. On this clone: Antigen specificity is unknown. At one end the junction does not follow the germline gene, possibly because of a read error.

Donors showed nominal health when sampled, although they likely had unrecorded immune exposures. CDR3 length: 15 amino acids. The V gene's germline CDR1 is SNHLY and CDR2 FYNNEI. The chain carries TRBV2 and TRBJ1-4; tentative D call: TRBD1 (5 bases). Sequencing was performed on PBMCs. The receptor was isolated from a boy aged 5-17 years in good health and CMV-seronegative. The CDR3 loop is CAGSLRWGVIEKLFF. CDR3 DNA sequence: TGTGCCGGCAGCCTTAGGTGGGGCGTTATTGAAAAACTGTTTTTT.